This T cell receptor beta chain comes out of a study of blood T cell repertoires in COVID-19. Study in general: Acute-phase and convalescent COVID-19 samples originated in the United States, Italy and Spain. Sources were T cells, B-cell-depleted T cells, or PBMCs; the material itself was cDNA or gDNA.

Per the authors' pipeline: For nucleated cells, counts were estimated from reference gene primer amplification. TCRdb's table, derived via immunoSEQ multiplex PCR, lists solely in-frame clones and lacks some. D and trimming come from the DNA, and the V and J calls and clone size come from that table. The sample includes fewer than 300,000 clones, approximately 90% seen only once; the top ten take 0.9% to 1%. Germline CDR1 LGHNA, CDR2 YSLEER. V was pared by 0 bases and J by 4 bases, with 12 bases between. The CDR3 covers 15 residues. The chain recombines TRBV4-3 with TRBJ1-2; a weak D match, TRBD1 (5 bases). The receptor was isolated from a woman aged 35 to 49 who had recovered from COVID-19. Sequencing was carried out using peripheral blood. CDR3 in amino acids: CASSQDLGRAYGYTF. The DNA for the CDR3 is TGCGCCAGCAGCCAAGATCTTGGCAGGGCCTATGGCTACACCTTC.